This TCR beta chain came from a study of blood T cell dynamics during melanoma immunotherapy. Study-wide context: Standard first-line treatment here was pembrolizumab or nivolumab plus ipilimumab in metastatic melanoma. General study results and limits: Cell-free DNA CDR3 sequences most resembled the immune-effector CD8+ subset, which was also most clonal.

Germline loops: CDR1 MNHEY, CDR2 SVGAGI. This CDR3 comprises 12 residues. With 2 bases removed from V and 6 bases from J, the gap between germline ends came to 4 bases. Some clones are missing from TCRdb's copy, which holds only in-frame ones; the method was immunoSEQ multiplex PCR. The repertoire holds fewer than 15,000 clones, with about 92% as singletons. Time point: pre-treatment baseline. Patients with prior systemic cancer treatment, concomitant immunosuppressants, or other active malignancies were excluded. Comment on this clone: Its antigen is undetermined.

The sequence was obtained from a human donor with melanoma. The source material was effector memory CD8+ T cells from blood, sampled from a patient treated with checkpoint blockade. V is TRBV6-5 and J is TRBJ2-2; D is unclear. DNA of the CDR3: TGTGCCAGCAGTTACGGTGCCGGGGAGCTGTTTTTT. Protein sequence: CASSYGAGELFF.